This T cell receptor beta chain was recorded in a study of blood T cell repertoires in COVID-19 (dated by TCRdb to 2018 to 2021). Regarding the complete study: Samples covering the acute and convalescent phases of COVID-19 were provided by collaborators in the United States, Italy and Spain. The prospective study material was composed of cDNA or gDNA derived from T cells, B-cell-depleted T cells, or PBMCs. Deeply sampled blood TCRbeta repertoires from subjects exposed to, actively infected with, or recovered from COVID-19 were included in the dataset. A freely available public database, intended as a resource for researchers studying the immune response to SARS-CoV-2, is where the repertoires were released. The samples were drawn from two sources: the first 160 participants of the ongoing ImmuneRACE study, and fewer than 1,500 subjects contributed by 6 global collaborators. Nearly every sample came with metadata listing a de-identified subject ID, COVID-19 status, age in years and sex. Where available, HLA class I and class II types were obtained from metadata supplied by the sample provider rather than from assay-based typing.

The collaborating institutions used their own protocols to collect whole blood in K2EDTA tubes. For TCRbeta analysis, collaborator samples were shipped as frozen whole blood, as isolated PBMCs, or as DNA extracted from either sample type. The research as a whole found: The amount of clinical and demographic metadata varied by source and participant and was provided uncurated.

The immunoSEQ Assay, a bias-controlled multiplex PCR, was used to amplify TCRbeta CDR3 regions from genomic DNA. Per the source publication's procedure: Within the assay, amplification of reference gene primers was used to estimate how many nucleated cells each sample contained. To quantify the absolute abundance of each unique TCRbeta CDR3 rearrangement, sequence reads were collapsed and filtered. For each sample, productive Simpson clonality was calculated as the square root of Simpson's diversity index across productive rearrangements. TCRdb holds this immuneACCESS table with in-frame rearrangements only. Some clones are missing; in checked studies, unresolved V genes explain under half, and the rest has no known cause. That table is the source of V, J and clone size, and D and trimming were worked out from the DNA. The sample table holds over 65,000 clones, of which 75% to 90% were seen once. The top ten clones comprise about 8.1% of the sample.

CDR3 length: 13 amino acids, cysteine to phenylalanine. Just the 39-base CDR3 DNA is kept, in frame starting at base 1. Sequences GTSNPN (CDR1) and SVGIG (CDR2) are obtained from the germline V gene (reference sequence). The junction shows trimming of 2 bases on V and 5 bases on J, plus 12 bases between the germline ends. As for this clone: This receptor's antigen is unknown. It has no much larger one-base neighbor in the sample; base qualities were not kept.

The chain employs TRBV30 and TRBJ1-1; TRBD1 is possibly the D segment (5 matching bases). Sequenced input: peripheral blood. This TCR derives from a man aged 30 to 39 with acute or convalescent COVID-19. The DNA sequence is given as TGTGCCTGGAGTAGGGAGGGGATGACTGAAGCTTTCTTT. This translates into CAWSREGMTEAFF.